Listed below are T cell receptor beta chains from one sample, sequenced in a study of blood T cell repertoires in COVID-19. Some clones are missing from TCRdb's copy, which holds only in-frame ones; the method was immunoSEQ multiplex PCR. The sample includes hundreds of thousands of clones, about 85% of them seen just once. Source material: PBMCs or T cells enriched from blood (not recorded which). All receptors come from a woman aged 60-75 years who had recovered from COVID-19. Both conserved end residues are part of each CDR3. The D gene is left open where the match is weak. Rows may omit the clone size; those that give it use once, few, many or a size class.

size: .
V: TRBV19
D: .
J: TRBJ1-5
DNA: TGTGCCAGTAATTCCGGGAGCAATCAGCCCCAGCATTTT
CDR3: CASNSGSNQPQHF

size: .
V: TRBV30
D: .
J: TRBJ1-2
DNA: TGTGCCTGGAGTGTATCGGGGGCGCGGGGGTATGGCTACACCTTC
CDR3: CAWSVSGARGYGYTF

size: .
V: TRBV24-1
D: .
J: TRBJ1-4
DNA: TGTGCCACCAGTGATACAGGGTGGAAACTGTTTTTT
CDR3: CATSDTGWKLFF

size: few
V: TRBV6-2/TRBV6-3
D: .
J: TRBJ1-1
DNA: TGTGCCAGCAGTTACCCAGGCCCAGCTTTCTTT
CDR3: CASSYPGPAFF

size: .
V: TRBV7-2
D: TRBD1
J: TRBJ1-5
DNA: TGTGCCAGCAGCTTAACAGGGGCTCAGCCCCAGCATTTT
CDR3: CASSLTGAQPQHF

size: .
V: TRBV5-1
D: TRBD2
J: TRBJ2-3
DNA: TGCGCCAGCAGCCCCGGGACTAGCGCTAGCACAGATACGCAGTATTTT
CDR3: CASSPGTSASTDTQYF

size: .
V: TRBV12-3/TRBV12-4
D: .
J: TRBJ1-2
DNA: TGTGCCAGCAGTTTGTTGCGTCCGGGAGGCTACACCTTC
CDR3: CASSLLRPGGYTF

size: .
V: TRBV25-1
D: .
J: TRBJ1-1
DNA: TGTGCCAGCAGTGAACAGGATTTGAACACTGAAGCTTTCTTT
CDR3: CASSEQDLNTEAFF

size: .
V: TRBV29-1
D: .
J: TRBJ1-3
DNA: TGCAGCGTTGAAATGGGGGCGGCTGGAAACACCATATATTTT
CDR3: CSVEMGAAGNTIYF

size: few
V: TRBV29-1
D: .
J: TRBJ1-2
DNA: TGCAGCGTTAGGCAGGGTCTGTATGGCTACACCTTC
CDR3: CSVRQGLYGYTF

size: .
V: TRBV27
D: .
J: TRBJ1-1
DNA: TGTGCCAGCAGTTCCCCCACAGGACCCGGGACTGAAGCTTTCTTT
CDR3: CASSSPTGPGTEAFF

size: .
V: TRBV5-1
D: TRBD2
J: TRBJ2-6
DNA: TGCGCCAGCAGCTTGCCCTACTCATTAGCGGGGGTGTCTGGGGCCAACGTCCTGACTTTC
CDR3: CASSLPYSLAGVSGANVLTF

size: .
V: TRBV7-9
D: TRBD1
J: TRBJ1-3
DNA: TGTGCCAGCAGGACCGACAGGGGAAGGGCTGGAAACACCATATATTTT
CDR3: CASRTDRGRAGNTIYF

size: .
V: TRBV6-6
D: .
J: TRBJ1-5
DNA: TGTGCCAGCAGTCGAATGACAGGTGTTGGGCAGCCCCAGCATTTT
CDR3: CASSRMTGVGQPQHF

size: .
V: TRBV5-1
D: .
J: TRBJ2-1
DNA: TGCGCCAGCAGCTTGGGGACAGGGAGGGACAATGAGCAGTTCTTC
CDR3: CASSLGTGRDNEQFF

size: .
V: TRBV25-1
D: TRBD1
J: TRBJ1-6
DNA: TGTGCCAGCAGTGCGGGGACAGGGAGGTATAATTCACCCCTCCACTTT
CDR3: CASSAGTGRYNSPLHF

size: .
V: TRBV3-1/TRBV3-2
D: .
J: TRBJ2-7
DNA: TGTGCCAGCAGCCTCAGTAGGGGCTTCTTCTACGAGCAGTACTTC
CDR3: CASSLSRGFFYEQYF

size: .
V: TRBV24-1
D: TRBD2
J: TRBJ2-2
DNA: TGTGCCACCAGCGACCGCCTAGCGGGACAAACCGGGGAGCTGTTTTTT
CDR3: CATSDRLAGQTGELFF

size: .
V: TRBV2
D: .
J: TRBJ2-1
DNA: TGTGCCAGCAGACAGAACTACAATGAGCAGTTCTTC
CDR3: CASRQNYNEQFF

size: .
V: TRBV5-8
D: TRBD1
J: TRBJ2-1
DNA: TGTGCCAGCAGTCCGGGACAGATTAGCTCCTACAATGAGCAGTTCTTC
CDR3: CASSPGQISSYNEQFF

size: .
V: TRBV6-5
D: .
J: TRBJ2-2
DNA: TGTGCCAGCAGGGACACCCGCACCGGGGAGCTGTTTTTT
CDR3: CASRDTRTGELFF

size: .
V: TRBV5-1
D: .
J: TRBJ1-6
DNA: TGCGCCAGCAGCTTGGGGGCAGGGCCCCGGCCCCTCCACTTT
CDR3: CASSLGAGPRPLHF

size: once
V: TRBV5-7
D: .
J: TRBJ2-1
DNA: TGTGCCAGCAGCAGGGACACTCCTAATGAGCAGTTCTTC
CDR3: CASSRDTPNEQFF

size: .
V: TRBV15
D: .
J: TRBJ1-5
DNA: TGTGCCACCAGCAGAGACAGGGCAAATCAGCCCCAGCATTTT
CDR3: CATSRDRANQPQHF

size: .
V: TRBV3-1/TRBV3-2
D: .
J: TRBJ2-2
DNA: TGTGCCAGCAGCACGGGACTGCCCACCGGGGAGCTGTTTTTT
CDR3: CASSTGLPTGELFF

size: .
V: TRBV2
D: .
J: TRBJ2-2
DNA: TGTGCCAGCAGGCGGCTACTGAACACCGGGGAGCTGTTTTTT
CDR3: CASRRLLNTGELFF

size: .
V: TRBV4-2
D: TRBD2
J: TRBJ2-7
DNA: TGTGCCAGCAGCCAATTCGTTCTAGCGGGGTGGGTCGAGCAGTACTTC
CDR3: CASSQFVLAGWVEQYF

size: .
V: TRBV14
D: .
J: TRBJ1-1
DNA: TGTGCCAGCAGCCACTATGGCACTGAAGCTTTCTTT
CDR3: CASSHYGTEAFF

size: .
V: TRBV12-5
D: .
J: TRBJ2-5
DNA: TGTGCTAGTGGTTTGGTTATAGAGACCCAGTACTTC
CDR3: CASGLVIETQYF

size: .
V: TRBV5-1
D: TRBD1
J: TRBJ1-2
DNA: TGCGCCAGCAGATCGGGACAGGGCCCAGCTAACTATGGCTACACCTTC
CDR3: CASRSGQGPANYGYTF

size: once
V: TRBV6-5
D: .
J: TRBJ1-2
DNA: TGTGCCAGCAGTTACTCGGGAGCATCTGATGGCTACACCTTC
CDR3: CASSYSGASDGYTF

size: .
V: TRBV27
D: TRBD1
J: TRBJ1-4
DNA: TGTGCCAGCAGTTCGTATCGGGCAGGGGGCGCAACTAATGAAAAACTGTTTTTT
CDR3: CASSSYRAGGATNEKLFF

size: .
V: TRBV9
D: TRBD2
J: TRBJ2-7
DNA: TGTGCCAGCAGCGTAGGGCTAGCGGAGCTCGAGCAGTACTTC
CDR3: CASSVGLAELEQYF

size: .
V: TRBV4-1
D: .
J: TRBJ1-4
DNA: TGCGCCAGCAGCCAAAAAGGATTGGCAGGGAATGAAAAACTGTTTTTT
CDR3: CASSQKGLAGNEKLFF

size: .
V: TRBV27
D: TRBD1
J: TRBJ2-3
DNA: TGTGCCAGCAGTCCCCAGACAGGGTTTACAGATACGCAGTATTTT
CDR3: CASSPQTGFTDTQYF

size: .
V: TRBV19
D: .
J: TRBJ1-1
DNA: TGTGCCAGTACCATTGAGGCAGGGTCGTACTGGGATTGGGACACTGAAGCTTTCTTT
CDR3: CASTIEAGSYWDWDTEAFF

size: .
V: TRBV10-3
D: .
J: TRBJ1-1
DNA: TGTGCCACCTCCGGAGGAGATCTCACTGAAGCTTTCTTT
CDR3: CATSGGDLTEAFF

size: .
V: TRBV10-3
D: TRBD1
J: TRBJ2-2
DNA: TGTGCCATCAGGGGGACAGAGAACACCGGGGAGCTGTTTTTT
CDR3: CAIRGTENTGELFF

size: .
V: TRBV3-1/TRBV3-2
D: .
J: TRBJ1-2
DNA: TGTGCCAGCAGCCAGGGCAGGGCCCATGGCTACACCTTC
CDR3: CASSQGRAHGYTF

size: .
V: TRBV7-9
D: TRBD1
J: TRBJ1-4
DNA: TGTGCCAGCAGCCCCCCGGGGACAGCCCAGGAAAAACTGTTTTTT
CDR3: CASSPPGTAQEKLFF

size: .
V: TRBV4-1
D: TRBD2
J: TRBJ2-1
DNA: TGCGCCAGCAGCCAAGTAGCGGGGGAGAATGAGCAGTTCTTC
CDR3: CASSQVAGENEQFF

size: .
V: TRBV3-1/TRBV3-2
D: .
J: TRBJ2-7
DNA: TGTGCCAGCAGCCTTTGGGGTCGGGGAGGTGTGTGGGAGCAGTACTTC
CDR3: CASSLWGRGGVWEQYF

size: .
V: TRBV9
D: TRBD1
J: TRBJ1-6
DNA: TGTGCCAGCAGCGTATTGGGACAGGGGGGTTCACCCCTCCACTTT
CDR3: CASSVLGQGGSPLHF

size: .
V: TRBV9
D: TRBD1
J: TRBJ2-7
DNA: TGTGCCAGCAGCGTAGGGGACAGCCGAAACCCGTACGAGCAGTACTTC
CDR3: CASSVGDSRNPYEQYF

size: .
V: TRBV15
D: .
J: TRBJ2-3
DNA: TGTGCCACCAGCAGAGTCCTGGCGGGGTGGAGGCAAGATACGCAGTATTTT
CDR3: CATSRVLAGWRQDTQYF

size: .
V: TRBV25-1
D: .
J: TRBJ1-5
DNA: TGTGCCAGCAGTCAGGGCAATCAGCCCCAGCATTTT
CDR3: CASSQGNQPQHF

size: .
V: TRBV29-1
D: .
J: TRBJ1-1
DNA: TGCAGCGTTGAGTGGGGCGGTAAGGCTGAAGCTTTCTTT
CDR3: CSVEWGGKAEAFF

size: .
V: TRBV5-1
D: .
J: TRBJ2-3
DNA: TGCGCCAGCACCGGGGACCAGGGGTCCACGCAGTATTTT
CDR3: CASTGDQGSTQYF

size: .
V: TRBV7-8
D: TRBD1
J: TRBJ2-2
DNA: TGTGCCAGCAGCAAAGACAGGGGGCTGAACACCGGGGAGCTGTTTTTT
CDR3: CASSKDRGLNTGELFF

size: .
V: TRBV19
D: TRBD1
J: TRBJ1-1
DNA: TGTGCCAGTAGTCGGGGACAGGGTCTAAGGGACACTGAAGCTTTCTTT
CDR3: CASSRGQGLRDTEAFF